The rows below give T cell receptor beta chains drawn from one sample of a study of identical twins. A single record per CDR3 protein comes from TCRdb applying MiXCR to the 5' RACE reads. The sample has fewer than 650,000 distinct CDR3 sequences; approximately 9.6% are singletons. These data also formed part of another study, on yellow fever vaccine responses in identical twins.

The sequencing sample was made of PBMCs. These receptors were obtained from a woman aged 18 to 35 in good health. The CDR3 runs from the conserved cysteine through the conserved F or W. D genes are given only for firm matches. A row's size may be missing; if present it is once, few, many or a size class.

J | D | size | V | CDR3 | DNA
TRBJ2-2 | - | - | TRBV10-3 | CAISVSGPGGELFF | TGTGCCATCAGTGTGTCAGGACCCGGCGGGGAGCTGTTTTTT
TRBJ1-5 | - | few | TRBV7-2 | CASSFEGAEGFYQPQHF | TGTGCCAGCAGCTTTGAGGGAGCAGAAGGATTCTATCAGCCCCAGCATTTT
TRBJ2-2 | TRBD1 | few | TRBV7-6 | CASSPGQGLWELFF | TGTGCCAGCAGCCCAGGACAGGGCCTGTGGGAGCTGTTTTTT
TRBJ2-5 | TRBD2 | - | TRBV4-1 | CASSIRAGLETQYF | TGCGCCAGCAGCATTAGAGCGGGATTGGAGACCCAGTACTTC
TRBJ1-1 | - | many | TRBV7-2 | CASSLVGTGTEAFF | TGTGCCAGCAGCTTAGTGGGGACGGGCACTGAAGCTTTCTTT
TRBJ2-3 | TRBD2 | many | TRBV7-6 | CASSRGGNTDTQYF | TGTGCCAGCAGTCGCGGGGGAAACACAGATACGCAGTATTTT
TRBJ2-7 | TRBD1 | few | TRBV12-3/TRBV12-4 | CASSWTGTGVREQYF | TGTGCCAGCAGTTGGACCGGGACAGGGGTAAGGGAGCAGTACTTC
TRBJ2-4 | - | - | TRBV15 | CATSRVANIQYF | TGTGCCACCAGCAGAGTAGCGAACATTCAGTACTTC
TRBJ2-2 | - | many | TRBV11-2 | CASSLFFQTARPNTGELFF | TGTGCCAGCAGCTTATTTTTCCAAACAGCCCGCCCGAACACCGGGGAGCTGTTTTTT
TRBJ2-1 | - | many | TRBV5-6 | CASSLLQEGNEQFF | TGTGCCAGCAGCTTGTTGCAAGAAGGGAATGAGCAGTTCTTC
TRBJ2-1 | TRBD2 | few | TRBV20-1 | CSAEGGRGRVEQFF | TGCAGTGCTGAGGGAGGGCGGGGGAGGGTTGAGCAGTTCTTC
TRBJ2-1 | - | few | TRBV29-1 | CSVEEGGASSYNEQFF | TGCAGCGTTGAAGAAGGAGGGGCGAGCTCCTACAATGAGCAGTTCTTC
TRBJ2-2 | - | - | TRBV2 | CASSEAPANTGELFF | TGTGCCAGCAGTGAAGCCCCCGCCAACACCGGGGAGCTGTTTTTT
TRBJ1-2 | - | few | TRBV12-3/TRBV12-4 | CASSSLGTRGYTF | TGTGCCAGCAGTTCGCTGGGGACCCGCGGCTACACCTTC
TRBJ2-7 | - | - | TRBV12-3/TRBV12-4 | CASSFGRPEVYEQYF | TGTGCCAGCAGTTTCGGACGGCCGGAGGTCTACGAGCAGTACTTC
TRBJ2-1 | - | - | TRBV11-2 | CASSAAGGGIADSYNEQFF | TGTGCCAGCAGCGCAGCCGGGGGAGGAATTGCTGACTCCTACAATGAGCAGTTCTTC
TRBJ2-7 | TRBD1 | few | TRBV7-9 | CASSSPDRAEQYF | TGTGCCAGCAGCTCGCCAGACAGGGCCGAGCAGTACTTC